These T cell receptor beta chains were read from a single sample in a study of immune evolution from preneoplasia to lung adenocarcinoma. Clones were sequenced by immunoSEQ multiplex PCR, and TCRdb holds only the in-frame ones, with some missing. The sample shows a few thousand clones, almost 85% of them seen only once. The specimen was FFPE invasive lung adenocarcinoma tissue. The receptor set was obtained from a person aged 50-59 years with lung adenocarcinoma. The CDR3 runs from the conserved cysteine through the conserved F or W. The D gene is left open where the match is weak. A row's size may be missing; if present it is once, few, many or a size class.

>TRBJ1-1|.|.|TRBV2
CASSGQWGAFF
TGTGCCAGCAGTGGGCAATGGGGAGCTTTCTTT
>TRBJ2-7|TRBD2|.|TRBV11-1
CASSPRTSGVYEQYF
TGTGCCAGCAGCCCGCGGACTAGCGGGGTCTACGAGCAGTACTTC
>TRBJ2-3|TRBD2|.|TRBV6-1
CASSLGTNTDTQYF
TGTGCCAGCAGTTTAGGGACTAATACAGATACGCAGTATTTT
>TRBJ2-1|TRBD2|.|TRBV11-2
CASSLVREGLNEQFF
TGTGCCAGCAGCTTAGTGCGGGAGGGCCTCAATGAGCAGTTCTTC
>TRBJ2-1|TRBD1|.|TRBV7-9
CASSLGQGVSSYNEQFF
TGTGCCAGCAGCTTAGGACAGGGGGTAAGCTCCTACAATGAGCAGTTCTTC
>TRBJ2-7|TRBD2|few|TRBV6-5
CASSYRTSGISYEQYF
TGTGCCAGCAGTTACCGGACTAGCGGGATCTCCTACGAGCAGTACTTC
>TRBJ2-2|.|few|TRBV5-1
CASSLGMRGWSGELFF
TGCGCCAGCAGCCTAGGGATGAGGGGTTGGAGCGGGGAGCTGTTTTTT
>TRBJ2-1|.|.|TRBV5-5
CASSLWGSDNEQFF
TGTGCCAGCAGCTTGTGGGGGAGCGACAATGAGCAGTTCTTC
>TRBJ1-4|.|.|TRBV2
CAGTTDSNEKLFF
TGTGCCGGAACGACAGACTCCAATGAAAAACTGTTTTTT
>TRBJ1-1|TRBD1|.|TRBV7-2
CASSPGQGVWTEAFF
TGTGCCAGCAGCCCGGGACAGGGAGTATGGACTGAAGCTTTCTTT
>TRBJ1-2|TRBD1|.|TRBV27
CAIRTGTADYGYTF
TGTGCCATCCGGACCGGGACAGCTGACTATGGCTACACCTTC
>TRBJ1-1|TRBD1|.|TRBV23-1
CASSQGQGARCTEAFF
TGCGCCAGCAGTCAAGGACAGGGGGCTCGGTGTACTGAAGCTTTCTTT
>TRBJ1-2|TRBD1|.|TRBV27
CASSLRWGQGARGYTF
TGTGCCAGCAGTTTAAGATGGGGACAGGGGGCGCGAGGCTACACCTTC
>TRBJ2-3|.|.|TRBV5-1
CASRRVASTDTQYF
TGCGCCAGCAGACGGGTAGCTAGCACAGATACGCAGTATTTT
>TRBJ2-5|.|.|TRBV9
CASSVVGSGKTQYF
TGTGCCAGCAGCGTAGTGGGGTCCGGTAAGACCCAGTACTTC
>TRBJ2-7|.|.|TRBV7-9
CASSSDGASSYEQYF
TGTGCCAGCAGCTCGGACGGGGCTAGCTCCTACGAGCAGTACTTC
>TRBJ2-7|.|few|TRBV7-2
CASSLTGNSYEQYF
TGTGCCAGCAGCTTGACAGGAAACTCCTACGAGCAGTACTTC
>TRBJ2-1|.|.|TRBV27
CASSLKTYNEQFF
TGTGCCAGCAGTTTAAAGACCTACAATGAGCAGTTCTTC
>TRBJ1-1|.|.|TRBV19
CASRFGASNMEGPIIYVPNTEAFF
TGTGCCAGTAGGTTTGGGGCCTCGAACATGGAGGGACCAATTATTTATGTCCCGAACACTGAAGCTTTCTTT
>TRBJ2-1|.|.|TRBV27
CASRRQASQGNEQFF
TGTGCCAGCAGACGCCAAGCCTCACAAGGCAATGAGCAGTTCTTC
>TRBJ2-5|.|.|TRBV29-1
CSVGSEGRETQYF
TGCAGCGTTGGTTCCGAGGGTAGGGAGACCCAGTACTTC
>TRBJ2-3|.|.|TRBV29-1
CSVEDQSDTQYF
TGCAGCGTTGAAGATCAATCAGATACGCAGTATTTT
>TRBJ2-7|TRBD2|.|TRBV4-1
CASSQDVRASGRAGYEQYF
TGCGCCAGCAGCCAAGACGTCCGGGCTAGCGGGAGGGCCGGGTACGAGCAGTACTTC
>TRBJ1-2|.|.|TRBV6-5
CASSYEYRSAYGYTF
TGTGCCAGCAGTTACGAATATAGGTCGGCCTATGGCTACACCTTC
>TRBJ1-2|TRBD1|.|TRBV6-6
CASSETRDRAHYGYTF
TGTGCCAGCAGCGAAACCCGAGACAGGGCCCACTATGGCTACACCTTC
>TRBJ2-7|.|.|TRBV11-2
CASSLGNEQYF
TGTGCCAGCAGCTTAGGGAACGAGCAGTACTTC
>TRBJ2-1|.|.|TRBV6-6
CASRGSYNEQFF
TGTGCCAGCAGGGGCTCCTACAATGAGCAGTTCTTC
>TRBJ2-5|TRBD2|once|TRBV4-1
CASSITSASGGETQYF
TGCGCCAGTAGCATCACTAGCGCATCAGGTGGGGAGACCCAGTACTTC
>TRBJ2-7|TRBD1|.|TRBV5-1
CASSLAQGAYEQYF
TGCGCCAGCAGCTTGGCTCAGGGGGCTTACGAGCAGTACTTC
>TRBJ1-3|TRBD1|few|TRBV27
CASRQGRGNTIYF
TGTGCCAGCAGACAGGGGCGCGGAAACACCATATATTTT
>TRBJ2-7|TRBD2|.|TRBV27
CASRPGLATHYEQYF
TGTGCCAGCAGGCCGGGACTAGCGACCCACTACGAGCAGTACTTC
>TRBJ2-7|TRBD2|.|TRBV6-6
CASSYALAGGSYEQYF
TGTGCCAGCAGTTACGCCCTAGCGGGAGGCTCCTACGAGCAGTACTTC
>TRBJ2-3|TRBD2|.|TRBV9
CASSPGLAGSTDTQYF
TGTGCCAGCAGCCCGGGACTAGCGGGAAGCACAGATACGCAGTATTTT
>TRBJ1-5|TRBD1|.|TRBV5-3
CARSGVSYRGIFRPQHF
TGTGCCAGAAGCGGTGTAAGTTACAGGGGCATTTTCAGGCCCCAGCATTTT
>TRBJ1-1|.|once|TRBV4-2
CASSPTGTENTEAFF
TGTGCCAGCAGTCCCACAGGGACGGAGAACACTGAAGCTTTCTTT
>TRBJ2-4|TRBD1|once|TRBV2
CASSEAPGTGDKNIQYF
TGTGCCAGCAGTGAAGCACCCGGGACAGGGGACAAAAACATTCAGTACTTC
>TRBJ2-3|TRBD1|.|TRBV18
CASSPTGSVDTQYF
TGTGCCAGCTCACCGACAGGGTCGGTCGATACGCAGTATTTT
>TRBJ1-2|.|.|TRBV9
CASSATYNYGYTF
TGTGCCAGCAGCGCCACCTACAACTATGGCTACACCTTC
>TRBJ2-6|TRBD1|.|TRBV5-1
CASSMTGPASGANVLTF
TGCGCCAGCAGCATGACAGGGCCGGCCTCTGGGGCCAACGTCCTGACTTTC
>TRBJ1-4|TRBD1|.|TRBV5-1
CASSLGGRDRTGF
TGCGCCAGCAGCTTGGGGGGGCGGGACAGGACTGGTTTT
>TRBJ2-3|TRBD2|.|TRBV6-4
CASSATSSSTDTQYF
TGTGCCAGCAGTGCGACTAGCAGTAGCACAGATACGCAGTATTTT
>TRBJ2-7|.|.|TRBV30
CAWSVLGMGEQYF
TGTGCCTGGAGTGTACTAGGGATGGGCGAGCAGTACTTC
>TRBJ1-2|.|.|TRBV28
CASSFQGRDYGHTF
TGTGCCAGCAGCTTTCAAGGGAGGGACTATGGCCACACCTTC
>TRBJ2-1|.|.|TRBV7-2
CASSFQRNNEQFF
TGTGCCAGCAGCTTCCAGCGGAACAATGAGCAGTTCTTC
>TRBJ2-4|TRBD1|.|TRBV7-9
CASSLEVGTGSSIQYF
TGTGCCAGCAGCTTAGAGGTCGGGACAGGGTCGTCAATTCAGTACTTC
>TRBJ1-5|TRBD1|.|TRBV4-1
CASSQPDRGNQPQHF
TGCGCCAGCAGCCAGCCCGACAGGGGCAATCAGCCCCAGCATTTT
>TRBJ2-4|.|.|TRBV10-3
CAISKGGELAKNIQYF
TGTGCCATCAGCAAGGGGGGGGAGCTAGCCAAAAACATTCAGTACTTC
>TRBJ1-2|TRBD1|.|TRBV15
CATSNPQGGNYGYTF
TGTGCCACCAGCAATCCCCAGGGGGGCAACTATGGCTACACCTTC
>TRBJ2-7|TRBD2|.|TRBV29-1
CSVVGLAGREQYF
TGCAGCGTTGTGGGGCTAGCGGGAAGAGAGCAGTACTTC
>TRBJ2-7|.|once|TRBV5-1
CASSPPGGRYEQYF
TGCGCCAGCAGCCCGCCTGGAGGTCGCTACGAGCAGTACTTC
>TRBJ2-2|.|.|TRBV4-1
CASSQGTYAGELFF
TGCGCCAGCAGCCAAGGGACTTATGCCGGGGAGCTGTTTTTT
>TRBJ1-2|.|.|TRBV5-5
CASSAQQVGYTF
TGTGCCAGCAGCGCCCAACAGGTGGGCTACACCTTC
>TRBJ2-7|TRBD2|.|TRBV11-2
CASSLDLLAGVYEQYF
TGTGCCAGCAGCTTAGATCTATTAGCGGGAGTGTACGAGCAGTACTTC
>TRBJ1-5|.|.|TRBV5-1
CASSLGGMGQPQHF
TGCGCCAGCAGCCTAGGGGGTATGGGGCAGCCCCAGCATTTT